The clone carrying this TCR beta chain was counted a single time. Its antigen remains unknown. The sample belongs to a study of cytomegalovirus exposure and HLA in healthy donors. Whole-study findings and limits: Some V segments could not be told apart, so they were left out, TRBV6-2 and TRBV6-3 among them. Immune exposure was documented only through CMV serostatus.

PCR involved 60 Vbeta and 13 Jbeta primers. Profiled with immunoSEQ multiplex PCR; TCRdb holds only in-frame clones, not every one. The sample carries 130,000 to 150,000 clones, around 77% recorded once. Unmatched junction bases numbered 8, after V lost 0 bases and J lost 3 bases. The CDR3 spans 16 residues. Germline assignment: CDR1 SGHDT and CDR2 YYEEEE. Sample: PBMCs. The source of this sequence is a woman aged 45-60 years in good health and CMV-seronegative. The V call is TRBV5-6, the J call TRBJ2-7; 8 bases fit TRBD2. CDR3 nucleotide sequence: TGTGCCAGCAGCTTGGGACCGGGGGGGGCCCTCTACGAGCAGTACTTC. Its translation: CASSLGPGGALYEQYF.